The 20 T cell receptor beta chains reported below all come from one sample, sequenced in a study of blood T cell repertoires in COVID-19. Profiled with immunoSEQ multiplex PCR; TCRdb holds only in-frame clones, not every one. The data hold 300,000 to 400,000 clones, with around nine tenths observed a single time. The sample taken for sequencing was peripheral blood. Every receptor here comes from a woman between 55 and 75 years old with COVID-19, enrolled during active disease.

The chain joins TRBV15 to TRBJ1-4; weak D call: TRBD1 (5 bases). Germline CDR1 reads LNHNV; CDR2 reads YYDKDF (reference sequence). The CDR3 spans 20 residues. Between the trimmed V and J ends, which lost 2 bases and 8 bases, there was a span of 30 bases. The CDR3 region is CATSRSPAVGGFLDGEKLFF. Here the CDR3 DNA reads TGTGCCACCAGCAGATCCCCGGCAGTGGGGGGATTCCTCGACGGGGAAAAACTGTTTTTT.

This clone has just one count. The chain recombines TRBV21-1 with TRBJ2-7; the D call TRBD2 from the table was never checked on the DNA. TRBV21-1 is marked as a pseudogene. This CDR3 comprises 19 residues. CDR3 nucleotides: TGTGCCAGCAGCAAAACTAGCGGGGCGGCAAGGTGTCGCCACTACGAGCAGTACTTC. This codes for CASSKTSGAARCRHYEQYF.

The chain employs TRBV5-1 and TRBJ1-4; 8 bases fit TRBD1. The germline CDR1 and CDR2 sequences are SGHRS and YFSETQ. V dropped 1 base and J dropped 6; count of bases not matched to a gene: 8. This CDR3 is 16 amino acids long. CDR3 in DNA: TGCGCCAGCAGCTTGACCGGGGACAGGCTGGATGAAAAACTGTTTTTT. Translation gives CASSLTGDRLDEKLFF.

As for this clone: In the same sample, other DNA sequences code for this CDR3. The rearrangement joins TRBV18 to TRBJ1-1, with TRBD1 matching 9 bases. J gave up 1 base and V 6 bases, and 3 bases lay outside the gene matches. CDR3 size: 14 residues. The germline CDR1 and CDR2 sequences are KGHSH and LQKENI. The CDR3 sequence is CASSGQGENTEAFF. CDR3 in DNA: TGTGCCAGCTCGGGACAGGGCGAGAACACTGAAGCTTTCTTT.

This clone was found once. The V gene is TRBV15, the J gene TRBJ2-3; TRBD2 matches 8 bases. The germline V gene has CDR1 LNHNV and CDR2 YYDKDF (reference sequence). The CDR3 length is 20 residues. V shed 0 bases, J shed 0 bases, and the junction held 14 bases outside the gene matches. The CDR3 reads CATSRERTSTLISSTDTQYF. The CDR3 nucleotides read TGTGCCACCAGCAGAGAAAGGACTAGCACACTTATCTCTAGCACAGATACGCAGTATTTT.

The V gene is TRBV6-5, the J gene TRBJ2-7; 7 bases line up with TRBD1. This CDR3 is 15 amino acids long. Germline CDR1 and CDR2: MNHEY and SVGAGI. V was clipped by 8 bases and J by 2 bases; unmatched bases: 12. DNA for the CDR3: TGTGCCAGCTCTTACCGGGACAGCGCGACCTACGAGCAGTACTTC. As protein: CASSYRDSATYEQYF.

V and J are TRBV6-5 and TRBJ2-3; TRBD2 is a possible D gene (5 bases). Germline assignment: CDR1 MNHEY and CDR2 SVGAGI. This CDR3 spans 12 amino acids. CDR3 bases: TGTGGAACCGGGGTTGGTGCAGATACGCAGTATTTT. Translated: CGTGVGADTQYF.

The rearrangement links TRBV14 to TRBJ2-3; D is perhaps TRBD2 (6 bases). The CDR3 spans 15 residues. V was cut by 1 base and J by 0 bases, with 8 bases left in between. Germline V CDR1 and CDR2: SGHDN, FVKESK. The CDR3 sequence: CASSQVGTSTDTQYF. In nucleotides, the CDR3 is TGTGCCAGCAGCCAAGTTGGGACTAGCACAGATACGCAGTATTTT.

CDR3 sequence: CASSLAQGAFNEQFF. The CDR3, as DNA: TGCGCCAGCAGCTTGGCCCAGGGGGCATTTAATGAGCAGTTCTTC. The chain carries TRBV5-1 and TRBJ2-1; 8 bases align to TRBD1. This CDR3 spans 15 amino acids. Trimming at V came to 0 bases and at J to 7 bases, leaving 6 bases not matched to a gene. Germline V gives CDR1 SGHRS, CDR2 YFSETQ.

The chain has TRBV7-8 and TRBJ1-2, with 7 bases identical to TRBD1. The CDR3 has 16 residues. Unmatched junction bases numbered 13, after V lost 5 bases and J lost 4 bases. From germline, CDR1 is SGHVS and CDR2 FQNEAQ. The DNA for the CDR3 is TGTGCCAGCAGCCCCCCCGCTTCCCGACAGGGCTATGGCTACACCTTC. This sequence encodes CASSPPASRQGYGYTF.

The chain uses TRBV19 and TRBJ2-7, with 8 bases that match TRBD1. Germline trimming cut 3 bases from V and 3 bases from J; bases unmatched to any gene: 10. Germline V lookup: CDR1 LNHDA, CDR2 SQIVND (reference sequence). CDR3 length: 16 amino acids. In DNA form, the CDR3 reads TGTGCCAGTAGTATCACCGGGACAGGTAAACTCTACGAGCAGTACTTC. Translated: CASSITGTGKLYEQYF.

The V gene is TRBV2, the J gene TRBJ1-5; possible D gene TRBD1, 5 bases. The CDR3 has 15 amino acids. The germline V and J ends were trimmed by 5 bases and 0 bases, with 11 bases remaining between them. The V gene's germline CDR1 is SNHLY and CDR2 FYNNEI. For the CDR3, the DNA is TGTGCCAGCAGTCCAGGGTCCCTTAGCAATCAGCCCCAGCATTTT. Amino acid sequence: CASSPGSLSNQPQHF.

The genes are TRBV5-1 and TRBJ2-7, with D perhaps matching TRBD2 (6 bases). Germline V lookup: CDR1 SGHRS, CDR2 YFSETQ. Trimming took off 4 bases at V and 6 bases at J, with 14 bases between the two ends. This CDR3 region has 13 residues. CDR3 DNA: TGCGCCAGCAGCAAGGGACCGGAGGGCGAGCAGTACTTC. Protein product: CASSKGPEGEQYF.

The rearrangement links TRBV4-2 to TRBJ2-4; D not resolved. Between the trimmed V and J ends, which lost 0 bases and 0 bases, there was a span of 9 bases. The CDR3 runs 16 residues. Germline V gene sequence: CDR1 LGHNA, CDR2 YNFKEQ. DNA for the CDR3: TGTGCCAGCAGCCAAGACTCCAAACTAGCCAAAAACATTCAGTACTTC. Its protein is CASSQDSKLAKNIQYF.

This sequence joins TRBV5-4 and TRBJ2-5, with 10 bases lining up with TRBD1. Per the germline V gene, CDR1 is SGHNT and CDR2 is YYREEE (reference sequence). This CDR3 comprises 15 residues. Trimming at V came to 0 bases and at J to 4 bases, leaving 3 bases not matched to a gene. The CDR3 loop reads CASSLAGTGVETQYF. The CDR3 nucleotides are TGTGCCAGCAGCTTGGCCGGGACAGGGGTAGAGACCCAGTACTTC.

CDR3 bases: TGCGCCAGCAGCCAAGGGACTAGCGGGCTGAGCTCCTACAATGAGCAGTTCTTC. It encodes CASSQGTSGLSSYNEQFF. The chain uses TRBV4-3 and TRBJ2-1; TRBD2 agrees at 11 bases. This CDR3 contains 18 residues. Germline CDR1 is LGHNA and CDR2 is YSLEER. Trimming cost V 1 base and J 0 bases; bases outside gene matches: 5.

The chain carries TRBV19 and TRBJ2-3; 8 positions match TRBD2. The CDR3 runs 13 residues. After removal of 8 bases from V and 4 bases from J, the junction contained 5 bases not matched to a gene. Germline CDR1 reads LNHDA; CDR2 reads SQIVND (reference sequence). CDR3 in amino acids: CASGTSHSDTQYF. Here the CDR3 DNA reads TGTGCCAGTGGGACTAGTCATTCAGATACGCAGTATTTT.

The chain couples TRBV12-3 or TRBV12-4 to TRBJ1-2, with TRBD1 matching 9 bases. V shed 6 bases and J 4 bases; nucleotides not matched to a gene: 3. The CDR3 contains 13 residues. The CDR3 nucleotides read TGTGCCAGCAGGGGGACAGGGCTCTATGGCTACACCTTC. This codes for CASRGTGLYGYTF.

The V call is TRBV4-1, the J call TRBJ2-3; D gene ambiguous. V dropped 0 bases and J dropped 6 bases, with 13 bases sitting between them. CDR1 and CDR2 (germline): MGHRA, YSYEKL. There are 15 residues in the CDR3. The CDR3 coding sequence is TGCGCCAGCAGCCAAGATGCCCGGTCGAGGGATACGCAGTATTTT. This sequence encodes CASSQDARSRDTQYF.

This clone was detected once. The chain recombines TRBV5-1 with TRBJ2-3; a possible D gene is TRBD2 (5 bases). The CDR3 covers 15 residues. From germline, CDR1 is SGHRS and CDR2 YFSETQ. V was clipped by 1 base and J by 2 bases, with 11 bases between them. The CDR3 is CASSLKGDATDTQYF. The CDR3 bases are TGCGCCAGCAGCTTGAAGGGAGATGCCACAGATACGCAGTATTTT.